The TCR beta chain described here comes from a study of control samples from healthy donors and cancer patients. The germline CDR1 and CDR2 sequences are LNHDA and SQIVND (reference sequence). The CDR3 loop spans 17 amino acids. J lost 5 bases, V lost 4 bases, and 14 bases had no gene match. Measured with immunoSEQ multiplex PCR; TCRdb has only the in-frame clones, and not every one. Of under 200,000 clones listed, around 91% are singletons. What was sequenced was blood. The TCR comes from a woman under 40 in good health. The chain combines TRBV19 with TRBJ1-5; 7 bases map to TRBD1. The CDR3 reads CASSTSPRDSLYQPQHF. CDR3 sequence (DNA): TGTGCCAGTAGTACCTCCCCTCGGGACAGCCTATATCAGCCCCAGCATTTT. Full variable domain (missing parts from reference TRBV19 and TRBJ1-5): DGGITQSPKYLFRKEGQNVTLSCEQNLNHDAMYWYRQDPGQGLRLIYYSQIVNDFQKGDIAEGYSVSREKKESFPLTVTSAQKNPTAFYLCASSTSPRDSLYQPQHFGDGTRLSIL.